The 14 T cell receptor beta chains in this list originate from one sample, sequenced in a study of blood T cells in healthy people across ages. For the second PCR, which ran for 7 to 11 cycles, a sample-barcoded 5' primer and a J-beta primer mix were used. TCRdb passed the 5' RACE reads through MiXCR, listing each CDR3 protein once. The data show roughly 800,000 distinct CDR3 sequences, with 35% to 40% seen just once and roughly 13% held by the top ten. Sequenced: blood. Receptor source: a man aged 18 to 35 in good health.

There are a few counts of this clonotype. A much larger clone lies a single base off, so this may be a read error. The chain is built from TRBV20-1 and TRBJ2-5; D may match TRBD1 or TRBD2 (5 bases each). Trimming took 5 bases from V and 11 from J, leaving 24 bases between them. The CDR3 consists of 14 residues. From germline, CDR1 is DFQATT and CDR2 SNEGSKA (reference sequence). As DNA, the CDR3 is TGCAGTGCTTCCCGGGACGGAGGTACCAATGAGCAGTACTTC. It codes for CSASRDGGTNEQYF.

Note on this clonotype: This may arise from a read error, as a much more abundant clone is one base away. CDR3 sequence: CASRGMGGLYQKTQYF. The CDR3 DNA reads TGCGCCAGCAGAGGGATGGGGGGCTTATACCAAAAGACCCAGTACTTC. V is TRBV4-1 and J is TRBJ2-5, with D perhaps TRBD1 or TRBD2 (6 bases each). The germline V gene has CDR1 MGHRA and CDR2 YSYEKL. The CDR3 sequence is 16 residues long.

Ten or more counts support this clonotype. The junction departs from the called germline gene at one end, perhaps through a read error. This chain links TRBV5-1 with TRBJ1-5; D uncertain. Germline CDR1 is SGHRS and CDR2 is YFSETQ. The CDR3 loop spans 14 amino acids. For the CDR3, the DNA is TGTGCCAGCAGCTTGGATGGAGGCAATCAGCCCCAGCATTTT. Residues: CASSLDGGNQPQHF.

The J gene is TRBJ1-1, the V gene TRBV9; no firm D call. The CDR3 has 14 residues. V lost 0 bases and J lost 0, with 6 bases in between. Germline assignment: CDR1 SGDLS and CDR2 YYNGEE. The CDR3: CASSVDNMNTEAFF. The CDR3 DNA is TGTGCCAGCAGCGTAGATAACATGAACACTGAAGCTTTCTTT.

This chain connects TRBV4-1 to TRBJ1-2; D remains ambiguous. Germline CDR1 reads MGHRA; CDR2 reads YSYEKL. V shed 8 bases and J shed 5 bases, with 18 bases lying between them. This CDR3 is built from 14 residues. CDR3 sequence: CASGPELKIYGYTF. The CDR3 nucleotides read TGCGCCAGCGGCCCAGAGCTTAAAATTTATGGCTACACCTTC.

This clonotype was seen many times. V and J are TRBV4-1 and TRBJ2-5, with TRBD2 matching 7 bases. Looked up from germline, CDR1 is MGHRA and CDR2 is YSYEKL. V lost 1 base to trimming and J lost 4 bases; unmatched junction nucleotides: 6. The CDR3 contains 15 residues. The DNA of the CDR3 is TGCGCCAGCAGCCAAGTCCCGGGGGGTCTAGAGACCCAGTACTTC. Translating gives CASSQVPGGLETQYF.

This clonotype was counted a few times. The chain joins TRBV4-2 to TRBJ1-1, with TRBD1 matching over 7 bases. The CDR3 contains 17 residues. From germline, CDR1 is LGHNA and CDR2 YNFKEQ. V dropped 0 bases and J dropped 5; count of bases not matched to a gene: 12. CDR3 region: CASSQEGRVQGSTEAFF. DNA for the CDR3: TGTGCCAGCAGCCAAGAGGGTAGGGTACAGGGGTCAACTGAAGCTTTCTTT.

CDR3 amino acids: CASSRLSGGAPYDEQFF. CDR3 sequence (DNA): TGCGCCAGCAGTCGTCTTAGCGGGGGGGCTCCCTATGATGAGCAGTTCTTC. The V and J genes are TRBV4-1 and TRBJ2-1, with 11 positions matching TRBD2. Germline CDR1 is MGHRA and CDR2 is YSYEKL. J was trimmed by 8 bases and V by 6 bases; bases with no gene match: 15. The CDR3 is made up of 17 amino acids.

V and J are TRBV29-1 and TRBJ2-3; no firm D call. Germline V CDR1 and CDR2: SQVTM, ANQGSEA. CDR3 size: 14 residues. Trimming removed 3 bases at V and 3 bases at J, with 13 bases between. The CDR3 region is CSVELRKETDTQYF. The CDR3 DNA follows: TGCAGCGTTGAGCTCCGGAAGGAGACAGATACGCAGTATTTT.

This clonotype was recorded many times. This rearrangement joins TRBV7-2 to TRBJ1-6, with a tentative D call TRBD1 (5 bases). This CDR3 spans 14 amino acids. Germline values: CDR1 SGHTA, CDR2 FQGNSA. Trimming cost V 4 bases and J 4 bases, with 8 bases left between them. The CDR3 loop is CASSSGTYNSPLHF. The CDR3, as DNA: TGTGCCAGCAGCTCCGGGACTTATAATTCACCCCTCCACTTT.

This clonotype was found a few times. The rearrangement links TRBV4-3 to TRBJ1-2; the D is unclear. With 0 bases removed from V and 4 bases from J, the gap between germline ends came to 12 bases. The germline CDR1 and CDR2 sequences are LGHNA and YSLEER. The CDR3 contains 15 residues. CDR3 DNA: TGCGCCAGCAGCCAAGATGCCGGGAACATCTATGGCTACACCTTC. Its translation is CASSQDAGNIYGYTF.

This chain joins TRBV4-3 and TRBJ2-3, with D possibly called TRBD1 or TRBD2 (5 bases each). Germline lookup yields CDR1 LGHNA and CDR2 YSLEER. This CDR3 is built from 17 residues. The ends were cut back, 0 bases at V and 5 bases at J, with 18 bases in the middle. The CDR3 region is CASSQEWLAGQVDTQYF. The CDR3, as DNA: TGCGCCAGCAGCCAAGAGTGGCTAGCAGGGCAGGTAGATACGCAGTATTTT.

The table lists this clonotype with a few counts. This could be a read error, since a much larger clone is one nucleotide away. The rearrangement joins TRBV12-3 or TRBV12-4 to TRBJ1-2; unclear D gene. V was cut by 5 bases and J by 0 bases, with 4 bases left in between. This CDR3 contains 12 residues. This chain's CDR3 is CASSTSNYGYTF. Written as DNA, the CDR3 is TGTGCCAGCAGTACATCTAACTATGGCTACACCTTC.

Only a few counts were recorded for this clonotype. The rearrangement joins TRBV20-1 to TRBJ1-6; 10 bases match TRBD1. This CDR3 comprises 14 residues. The J segment lost 6 bases and the V segment lost 5 bases, leaving 4 bases of the junction unmatched. Germline CDR1 is DFQATT and CDR2 is SNEGSKA (reference sequence). The CDR3 spells CSAPRQGANSPLHF. Written as DNA, the CDR3 is TGCAGTGCTCCTAGACAGGGGGCTAATTCACCCCTCCACTTT.